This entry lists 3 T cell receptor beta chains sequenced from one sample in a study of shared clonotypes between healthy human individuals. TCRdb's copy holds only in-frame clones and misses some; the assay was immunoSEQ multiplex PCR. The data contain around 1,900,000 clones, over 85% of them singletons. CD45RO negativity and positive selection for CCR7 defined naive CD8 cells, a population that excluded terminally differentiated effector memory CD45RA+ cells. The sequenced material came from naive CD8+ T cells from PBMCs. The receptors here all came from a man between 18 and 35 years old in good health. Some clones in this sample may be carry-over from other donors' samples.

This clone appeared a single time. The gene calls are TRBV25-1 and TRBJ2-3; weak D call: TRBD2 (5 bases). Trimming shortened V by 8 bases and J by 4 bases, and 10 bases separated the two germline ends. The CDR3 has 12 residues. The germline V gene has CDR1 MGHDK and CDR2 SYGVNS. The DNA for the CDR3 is TGTGCCAGCGGAGAGGACTCAGATACGCAGTATTTT. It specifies CASGEDSDTQYF.

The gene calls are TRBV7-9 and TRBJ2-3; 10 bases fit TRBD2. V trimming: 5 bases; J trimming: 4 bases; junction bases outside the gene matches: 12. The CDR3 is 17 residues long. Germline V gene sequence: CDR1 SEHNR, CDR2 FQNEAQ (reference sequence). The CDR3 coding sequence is TGTGCCAGCAGCCCAACGGCCCCTAGCGGGAGACCAGATACGCAGTATTTT. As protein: CASSPTAPSGRPDTQYF.

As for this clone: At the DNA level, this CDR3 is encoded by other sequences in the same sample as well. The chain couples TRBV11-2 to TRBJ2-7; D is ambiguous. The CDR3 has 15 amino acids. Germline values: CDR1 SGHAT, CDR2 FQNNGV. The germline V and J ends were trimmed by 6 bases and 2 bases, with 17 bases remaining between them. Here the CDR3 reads CASSPGTSGTYEQYF. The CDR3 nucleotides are TGTGCCAGCAGTCCCGGCACCTCAGGAACCTACGAGCAGTACTTC.